This TCR beta chain was sequenced in a study of T cell repertoires in cytomegalovirus infection. Study-wide background: Indications of both CMV infection and matching HLA type were provided by public TCR beta signatures.

Study-level results: Cumulated frequencies of public TCR beta families served to identify carriers of CMV plus the relevant HLA. HLA-C-restricted TCR beta clonotypes specific for CMV led the ex vivo response.

TCRdb reprocessed the reads with MiXCR, giving one entry per CDR3 protein. The sample yields around 100,000 distinct CDR3 sequences, about a tenth seen once. V gave up 7 bases and J gave up 4 bases; unmatched junction bases: 9. The CDR3 has 15 residues. The germline V gene encodes CDR1 MDHEN and CDR2 SYDVKM. This clonotype has a count of ten or more. Its specificity is unknown. Input material: PBMCs, sequenced either directly or after in vitro stimulation (not recorded which). The chain joins TRBV28 to TRBJ2-5, with 10 bases lining up with TRBD1. This TCR was sampled from a human donor in good health (CMV status not recorded). Some clones in this sample may be carry-over from other donors' samples. In DNA form, the CDR3 reads TGTGCCAGCACCCGAGGACAGGGGGGGGGAGAGACCCAGTACTTC. It specifies CASTRGQGGGETQYF.